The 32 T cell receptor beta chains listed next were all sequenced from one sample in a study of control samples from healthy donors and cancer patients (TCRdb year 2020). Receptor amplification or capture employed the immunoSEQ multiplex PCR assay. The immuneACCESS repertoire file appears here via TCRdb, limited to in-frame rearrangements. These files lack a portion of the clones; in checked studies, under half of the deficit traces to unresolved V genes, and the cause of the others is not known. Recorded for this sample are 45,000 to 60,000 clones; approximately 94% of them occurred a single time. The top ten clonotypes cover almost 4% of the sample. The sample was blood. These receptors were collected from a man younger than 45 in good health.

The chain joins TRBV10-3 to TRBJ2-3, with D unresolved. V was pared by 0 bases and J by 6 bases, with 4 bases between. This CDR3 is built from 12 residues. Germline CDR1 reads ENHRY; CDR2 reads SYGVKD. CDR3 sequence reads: CAISESDDTQYF. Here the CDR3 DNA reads TGTGCCATCAGTGAGTCCGATGATACGCAGTATTTT.

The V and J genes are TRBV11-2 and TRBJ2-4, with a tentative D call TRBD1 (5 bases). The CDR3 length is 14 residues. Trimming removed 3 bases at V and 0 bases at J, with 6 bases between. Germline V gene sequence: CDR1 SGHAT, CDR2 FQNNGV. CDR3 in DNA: TGTGCCAGCAGCTTGGGGCGAGCCAAAAACATTCAGTACTTC. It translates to CASSLGRAKNIQYF.

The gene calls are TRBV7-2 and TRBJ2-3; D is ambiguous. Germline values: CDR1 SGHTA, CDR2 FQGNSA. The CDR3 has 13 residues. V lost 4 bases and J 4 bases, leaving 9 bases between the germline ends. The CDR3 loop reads CASSYRSPDTQYF. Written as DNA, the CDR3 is TGTGCCAGCAGCTACCGGAGCCCAGATACGCAGTATTTT. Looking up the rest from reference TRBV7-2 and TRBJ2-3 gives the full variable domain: GAGVSQSPSNKVTEKGKDVELRCDPISGHTALYWYRQSLGQGLEFLIYFQGNSAPDKSGLPSDRFSAERTGGSVSTLTIQRTQQEDSAVYLCASSYRSPDTQYFGPGTRLTVL.

The CDR3 sequence: CASSVSRLRVNEQFF. The CDR3, as DNA: TGTGCCAGCAGCGTCAGCCGGTTGAGGGTGAATGAGCAGTTCTTC. This sequence joins TRBV7-9 and TRBJ2-1, with TRBD2 as a possible D gene (5 bases). V shed 5 bases and J shed 7 bases, with 18 bases lying between them. There are 15 residues in the CDR3. Germline V gene sequence: CDR1 SEHNR, CDR2 FQNEAQ (reference sequence).

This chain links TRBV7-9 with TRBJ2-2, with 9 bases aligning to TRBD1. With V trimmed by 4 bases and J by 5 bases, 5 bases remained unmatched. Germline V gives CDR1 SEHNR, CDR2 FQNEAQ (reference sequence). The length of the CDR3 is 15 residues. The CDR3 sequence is CASSSGQGTTGELFF. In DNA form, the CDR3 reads TGTGCCAGCAGCTCGGGACAGGGAACAACCGGGGAGCTGTTTTTT.

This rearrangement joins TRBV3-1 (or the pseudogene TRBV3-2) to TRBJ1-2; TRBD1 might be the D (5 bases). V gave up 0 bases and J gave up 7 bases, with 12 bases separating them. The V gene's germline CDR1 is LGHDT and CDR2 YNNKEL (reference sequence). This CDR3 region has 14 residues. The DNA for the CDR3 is TGTGCCAGCAGCCAAGATCAGGGATCGGGTGGCTACACCTTC. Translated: CASSQDQGSGGYTF.

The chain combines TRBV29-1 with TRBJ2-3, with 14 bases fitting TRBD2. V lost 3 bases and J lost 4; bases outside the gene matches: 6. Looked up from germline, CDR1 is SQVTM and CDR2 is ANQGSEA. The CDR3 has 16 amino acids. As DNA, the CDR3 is TGCAGCGTTGATGACGGGACTAGCGGGAGAGCAGATACGCAGTATTTT. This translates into CSVDDGTSGRADTQYF.

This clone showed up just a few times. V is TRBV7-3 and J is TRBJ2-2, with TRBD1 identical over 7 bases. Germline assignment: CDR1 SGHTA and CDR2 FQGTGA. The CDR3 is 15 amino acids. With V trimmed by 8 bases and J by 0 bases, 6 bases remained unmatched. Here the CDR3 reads CASGPGTANTGELFF. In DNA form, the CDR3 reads TGTGCCAGCGGACCAGGGACAGCGAACACCGGGGAGCTGTTTTTT.

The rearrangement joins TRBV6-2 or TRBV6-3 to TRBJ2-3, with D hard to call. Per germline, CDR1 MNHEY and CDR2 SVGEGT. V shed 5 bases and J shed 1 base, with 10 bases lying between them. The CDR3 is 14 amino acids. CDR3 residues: CASSRESGTDTQYF. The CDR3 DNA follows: TGTGCCAGCAGTCGTGAGAGCGGCACAGATACGCAGTATTTT.

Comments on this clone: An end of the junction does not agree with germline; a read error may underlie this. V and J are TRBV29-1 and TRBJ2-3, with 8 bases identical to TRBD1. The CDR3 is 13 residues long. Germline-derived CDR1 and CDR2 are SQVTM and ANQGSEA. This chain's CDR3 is CSAETGGEDTQYF. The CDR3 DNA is TGCAGCGCTGAAACAGGGGGTGAAGATACGCAGTATTTT.

This CDR3 reads CSVEEGSSGANVLTF. Here the CDR3 DNA reads TGCAGCGTTGAAGAGGGGAGCTCTGGGGCCAACGTCCTGACTTTC. This chain connects TRBV29-1 to TRBJ2-6, with a tentative D call TRBD2 (5 bases). CDR1 SQVTM and CDR2 ANQGSEA come from the germline V gene. This CDR3 is 15 amino acids long. V lost 0 bases and J 0 bases, leaving 6 bases between the germline ends.

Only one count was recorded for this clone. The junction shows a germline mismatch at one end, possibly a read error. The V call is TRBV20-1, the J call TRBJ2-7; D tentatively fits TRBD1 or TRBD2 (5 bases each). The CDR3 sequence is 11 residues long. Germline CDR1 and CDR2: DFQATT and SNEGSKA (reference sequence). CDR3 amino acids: CSAIPRDGWFF. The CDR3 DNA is TGCAGTGCTATTCCAAGGGACGGCTGGTTCTTC.

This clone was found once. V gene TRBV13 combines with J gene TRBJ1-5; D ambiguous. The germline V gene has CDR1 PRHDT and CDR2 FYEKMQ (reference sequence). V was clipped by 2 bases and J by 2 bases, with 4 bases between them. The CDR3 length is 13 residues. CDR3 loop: CASSLSRNQPQHF. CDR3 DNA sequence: TGTGCCAGCAGCTTATCCCGCAATCAGCCCCAGCATTTT.

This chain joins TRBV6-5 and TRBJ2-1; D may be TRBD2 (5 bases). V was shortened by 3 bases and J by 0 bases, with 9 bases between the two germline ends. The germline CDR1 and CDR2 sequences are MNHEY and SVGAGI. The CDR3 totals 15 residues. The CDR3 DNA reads TGTGCCAGCAGTTATGCGGGCGACTCCTACAATGAGCAGTTCTTC. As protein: CASSYAGDSYNEQFF.

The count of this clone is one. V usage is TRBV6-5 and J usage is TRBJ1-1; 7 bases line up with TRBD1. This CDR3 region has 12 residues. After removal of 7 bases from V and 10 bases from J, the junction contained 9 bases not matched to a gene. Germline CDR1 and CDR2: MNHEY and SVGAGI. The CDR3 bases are TGTGCCAGCAACCTAGGGACAGCGGGAGCTTTCTTT. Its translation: CASNLGTAGAFF.

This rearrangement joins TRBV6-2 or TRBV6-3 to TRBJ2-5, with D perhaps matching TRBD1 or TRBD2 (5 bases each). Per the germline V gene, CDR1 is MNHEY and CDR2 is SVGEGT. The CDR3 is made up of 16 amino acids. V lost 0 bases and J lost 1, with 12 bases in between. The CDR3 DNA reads TGTGCCAGCAGTTACTCCTCCCGGGGCTCCCAAGAGACCCAGTACTTC. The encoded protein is CASSYSSRGSQETQYF.

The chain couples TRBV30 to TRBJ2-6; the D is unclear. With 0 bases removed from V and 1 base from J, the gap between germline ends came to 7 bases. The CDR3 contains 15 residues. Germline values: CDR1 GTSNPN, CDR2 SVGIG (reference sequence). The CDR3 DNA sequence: TGTGCCTGGAGTGTACTCGGGTCTGGGGCCAACGTCCTGACTTTC. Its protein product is CAWSVLGSGANVLTF.

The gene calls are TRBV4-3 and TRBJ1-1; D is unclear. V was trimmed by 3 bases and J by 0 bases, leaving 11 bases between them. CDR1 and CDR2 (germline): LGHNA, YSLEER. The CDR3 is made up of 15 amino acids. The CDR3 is CASSQEQRLNTEAFF. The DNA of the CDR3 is TGCGCCAGCAGCCAGGAACAGAGACTGAACACTGAAGCTTTCTTT.

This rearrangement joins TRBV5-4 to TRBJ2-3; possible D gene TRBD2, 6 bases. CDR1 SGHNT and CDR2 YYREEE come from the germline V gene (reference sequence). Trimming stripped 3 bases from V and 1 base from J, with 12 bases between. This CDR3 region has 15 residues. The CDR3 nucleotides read TGTGCCAGCAGCTCCCTACTAGCAGGCACAGATACGCAGTATTTT. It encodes CASSSLLAGTDTQYF.

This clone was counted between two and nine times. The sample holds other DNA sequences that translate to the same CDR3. CDR3 sequence reads: CASSDSSGNTIYF. The CDR3 DNA follows: TGTGCCAGCAGTGATAGCTCTGGAAACACCATATATTTT. The rearrangement uses TRBV9 and TRBJ1-3; no definite D call. The CDR3 is 13 residues long. Trimming shortened V by 5 bases and J by 0 bases, and 6 bases separated the two germline ends. Germline V gives CDR1 SGDLS, CDR2 YYNGEE.

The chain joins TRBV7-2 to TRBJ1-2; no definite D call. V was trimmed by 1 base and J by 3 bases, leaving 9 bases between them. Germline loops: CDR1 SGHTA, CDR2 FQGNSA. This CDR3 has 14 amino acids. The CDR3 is CASSLVGPDYGYTF. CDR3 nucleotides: TGTGCCAGCAGCTTAGTAGGCCCGGACTATGGCTACACCTTC.

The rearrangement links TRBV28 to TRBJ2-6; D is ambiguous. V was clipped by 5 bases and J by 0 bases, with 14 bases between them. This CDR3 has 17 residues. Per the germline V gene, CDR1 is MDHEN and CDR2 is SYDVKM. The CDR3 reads CASSESGFPSGANVLTF. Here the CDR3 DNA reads TGTGCCAGCAGTGAATCCGGGTTCCCCTCTGGGGCCAACGTCCTGACTTTC.

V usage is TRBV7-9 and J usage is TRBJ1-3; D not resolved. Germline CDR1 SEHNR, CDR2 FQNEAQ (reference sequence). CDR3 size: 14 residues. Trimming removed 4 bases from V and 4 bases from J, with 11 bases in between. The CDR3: CASSSEGGGNTIYF. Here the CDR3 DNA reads TGTGCCAGCAGCTCCGAGGGAGGCGGAAACACCATATATTTT. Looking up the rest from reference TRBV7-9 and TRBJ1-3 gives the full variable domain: DTGVSQNPRHKITKRGQNVTFRCDPISEHNRLYWYRQTLGQGPEFLTYFQNEAQLEKSRLLSDRFSAERPKGSFSTLEIQRTEQGDSAMYLCASSSEGGGNTIYFGEGSWLTVV.

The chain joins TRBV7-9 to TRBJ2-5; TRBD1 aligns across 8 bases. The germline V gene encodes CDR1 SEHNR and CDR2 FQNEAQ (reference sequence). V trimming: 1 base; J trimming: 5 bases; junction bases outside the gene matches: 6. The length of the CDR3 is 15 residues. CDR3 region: CASSLEQGVGETQYF. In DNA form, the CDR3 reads TGTGCCAGCAGCTTAGAACAGGGGGTTGGCGAGACCCAGTACTTC.

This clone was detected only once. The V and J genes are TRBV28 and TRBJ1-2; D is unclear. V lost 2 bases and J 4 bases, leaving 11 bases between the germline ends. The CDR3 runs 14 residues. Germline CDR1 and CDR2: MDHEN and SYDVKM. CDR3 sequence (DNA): TGTGCCAGCAGTTTAAACTACAGAGTCTATGGCTACACCTTC. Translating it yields CASSLNYRVYGYTF.

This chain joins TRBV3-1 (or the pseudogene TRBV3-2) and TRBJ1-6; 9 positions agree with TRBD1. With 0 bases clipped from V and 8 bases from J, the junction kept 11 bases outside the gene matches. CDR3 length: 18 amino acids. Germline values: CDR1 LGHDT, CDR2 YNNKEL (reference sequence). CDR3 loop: CASSQEVVRTGVYSPLHF. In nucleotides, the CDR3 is TGTGCCAGCAGCCAAGAGGTCGTGCGGACAGGGGTTTATTCACCCCTCCACTTT.

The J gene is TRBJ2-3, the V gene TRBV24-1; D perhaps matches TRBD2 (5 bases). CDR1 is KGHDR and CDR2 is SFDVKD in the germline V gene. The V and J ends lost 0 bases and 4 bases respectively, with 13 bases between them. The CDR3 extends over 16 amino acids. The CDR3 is CATSDLGGLAADTQYF. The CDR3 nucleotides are TGTGCCACCAGTGATTTGGGAGGACTGGCTGCAGATACGCAGTATTTT.

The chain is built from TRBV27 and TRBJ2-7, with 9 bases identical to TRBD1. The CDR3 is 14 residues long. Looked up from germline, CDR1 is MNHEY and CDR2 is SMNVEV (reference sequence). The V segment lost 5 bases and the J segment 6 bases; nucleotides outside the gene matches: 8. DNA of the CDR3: TGTGCCAGCAGTCCTGGGGGGACAGGGTTCGAGCAGTACTTC. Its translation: CASSPGGTGFEQYF.

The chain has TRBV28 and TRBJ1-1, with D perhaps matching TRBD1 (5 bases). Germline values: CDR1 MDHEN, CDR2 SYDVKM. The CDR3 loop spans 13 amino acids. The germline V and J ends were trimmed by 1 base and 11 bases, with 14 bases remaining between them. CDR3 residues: CASSLSDTRRAFF. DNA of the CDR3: TGTGCCAGCAGTTTATCGGACACCCGCAGGGCTTTCTTT.

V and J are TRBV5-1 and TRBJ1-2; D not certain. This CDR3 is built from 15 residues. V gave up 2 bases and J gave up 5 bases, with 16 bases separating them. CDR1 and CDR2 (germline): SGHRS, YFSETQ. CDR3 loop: CASSLETAVGYGYTF. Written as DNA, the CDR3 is TGCGCCAGCAGCTTAGAGACCGCGGTCGGGTATGGCTACACCTTC.

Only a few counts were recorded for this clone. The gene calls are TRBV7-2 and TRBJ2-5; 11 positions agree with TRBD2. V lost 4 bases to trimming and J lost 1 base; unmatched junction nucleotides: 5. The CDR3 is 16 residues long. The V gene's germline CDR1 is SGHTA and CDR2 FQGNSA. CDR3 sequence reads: CASSYLAGGPQETQYF. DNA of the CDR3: TGTGCCAGCAGCTACCTAGCGGGGGGCCCCCAAGAGACCCAGTACTTC.

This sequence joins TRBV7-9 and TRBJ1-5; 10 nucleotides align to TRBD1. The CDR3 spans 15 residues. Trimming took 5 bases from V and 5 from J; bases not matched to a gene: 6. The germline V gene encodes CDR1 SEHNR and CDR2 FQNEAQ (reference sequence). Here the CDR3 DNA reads TGTGCCAGCAGCGCCGGGACAGGGGAACATCAGCCCCAGCATTTT. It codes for CASSAGTGEHQPQHF.